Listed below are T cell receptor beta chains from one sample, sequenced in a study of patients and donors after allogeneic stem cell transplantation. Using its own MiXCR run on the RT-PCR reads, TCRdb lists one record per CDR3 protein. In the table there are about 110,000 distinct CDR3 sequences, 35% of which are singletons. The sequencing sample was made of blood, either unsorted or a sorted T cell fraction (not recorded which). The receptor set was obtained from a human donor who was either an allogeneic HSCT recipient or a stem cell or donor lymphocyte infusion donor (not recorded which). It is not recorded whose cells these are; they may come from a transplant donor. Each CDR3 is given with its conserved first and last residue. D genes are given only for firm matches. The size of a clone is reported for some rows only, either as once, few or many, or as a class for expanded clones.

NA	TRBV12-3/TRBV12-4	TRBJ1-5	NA	CASSFGQVGQPQHF	TGTGCCAGCAGTTTTGGGCAGGTTGGTCAGCCCCAGCATTTT
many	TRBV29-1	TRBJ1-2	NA	CSVDRRTQGVHGYTF	TGCAGCGTCGACCGGAGGACACAGGGTGTCCATGGCTACACCTTC
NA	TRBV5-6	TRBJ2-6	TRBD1	CASSFPGQGRLSGANVLTF	TGTGCCAGCAGCTTCCCCGGACAGGGGAGACTGTCTGGGGCCAACGTCCTGACTTTC
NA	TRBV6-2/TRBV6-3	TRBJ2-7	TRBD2	CASRPPPGLAGAEQYF	TGTGCCAGCAGACCACCCCCGGGACTAGCGGGAGCCGAGCAGTACTTC
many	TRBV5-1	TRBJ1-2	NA	CASRDSSNYGYTF	TGCGCCAGCAGGGACAGCTCTAACTATGGCTACACCTTC
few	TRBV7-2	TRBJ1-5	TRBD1	CASSETGWVQPQHF	TGTGCCAGCAGCGAGACAGGGTGGGTTCAGCCCCAGCATTTT
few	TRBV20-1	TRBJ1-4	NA	CSAQEMGEFNEKLFF	TGCAGTGCTCAAGAGATGGGGGAATTTAATGAAAAACTGTTTTTT
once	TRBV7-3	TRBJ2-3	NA	CASRPKLDKSGGDTQYF	TGTGCCAGCAGACCAAAGCTTGATAAGAGTGGTGGAGATACGCAGTATTTT
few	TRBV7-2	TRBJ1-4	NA	CASSLVGTPNEKLFF	TGTGCCAGCAGCTTAGTGGGGACCCCTAATGAAAAACTGTTTTTT
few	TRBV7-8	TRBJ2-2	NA	CASSLEFPNTGELFF	TGTGCCAGCAGCTTAGAGTTCCCCAACACCGGGGAGCTGTTTTTT
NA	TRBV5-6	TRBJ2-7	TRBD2	CASPGTSYHEQYF	TGTGCCAGCCCCGGGACTAGCTACCACGAGCAGTACTTC
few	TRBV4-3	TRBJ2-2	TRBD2	CASSPLAGGPSTGELFF	TGCGCCAGCAGCCCACTAGCGGGAGGGCCTAGCACCGGGGAGCTGTTTTTT
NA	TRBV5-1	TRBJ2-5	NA	CASSFRRGWETQYF	TGCGCCAGCAGCTTCCGCAGGGGTTGGGAGACCCAGTACTTC
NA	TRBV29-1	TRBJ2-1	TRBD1	CSVKQGAHYNEQFF	TGCAGCGTTAAACAGGGGGCGCATTACAATGAGCAGTTCTTC
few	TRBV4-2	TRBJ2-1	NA	CASSQPGLPRSYNEQFF	TGTGCCAGCAGCCAACCGGGACTCCCACGCTCCTACAATGAGCAGTTCTTC
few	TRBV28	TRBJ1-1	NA	CASSLEGPRTNTEAFF	TGTGCCAGCAGTTTGGAGGGTCCCCGGACGAACACTGAAGCTTTCTTT
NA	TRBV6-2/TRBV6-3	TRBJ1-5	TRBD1	CASSSLPRDSFNQPQHF	TGTGCCAGCAGTTCCCTTCCTCGGGACAGTTTCAATCAGCCCCAGCATTTT
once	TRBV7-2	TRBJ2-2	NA	CASSSLDLRGGELFF	TGTGCCAGCAGCTCTCTTGACCTGAGGGGCGGGGAGCTGTTTTTT
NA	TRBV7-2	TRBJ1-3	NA	CASSLRETPGNTIYF	TGTGCCAGCAGTCTACGTGAAACTCCAGGAAACACCATATATTTT
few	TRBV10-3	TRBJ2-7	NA	CAISETGWVEQYF	TGTGCCATCAGTGAAACAGGGTGGGTCGAGCAGTACTTC
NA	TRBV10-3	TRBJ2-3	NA	CAVTPGVPADTQYF	TGTGCCGTTACCCCCGGGGTTCCGGCAGATACGCAGTATTTT
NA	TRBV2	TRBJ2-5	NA	CAAEDQETQYF	TGTGCCGCGGAGGATCAAGAGACCCAGTACTTC
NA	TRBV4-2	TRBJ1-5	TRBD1	CASSHGTGEGGQPQHF	TGTGCCAGCAGCCATGGAACAGGGGAGGGAGGACAGCCCCAGCATTTT
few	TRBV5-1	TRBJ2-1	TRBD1	CASSPDRARKQFF	TGCGCCAGCAGCCCGGACAGGGCTCGGAAGCAGTTCTTC
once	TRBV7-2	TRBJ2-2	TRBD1	CASRRSTGTFGELFF	TGTGCCAGCAGGCGCTCGACAGGGACCTTCGGGGAGCTGTTTTTT
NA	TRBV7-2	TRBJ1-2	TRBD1	CASSLVRTGREGGYTF	TGTGCCAGCAGCTTAGTGAGGACAGGGAGGGAAGGGGGCTACACCTTC
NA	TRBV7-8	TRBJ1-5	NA	CASSLAYRGSNQPQHF	TGTGCCAGCAGCTTAGCCTACCGGGGGAGCAATCAGCCCCAGCATTTT
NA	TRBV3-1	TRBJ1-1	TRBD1	CASSPQQGMKAFF	TGTGCCAGCAGCCCACAACAGGGGATGAAAGCTTTCTTT
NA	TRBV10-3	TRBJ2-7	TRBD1	CAISESGTGSPYEQYF	TGTGCCATCAGTGAGTCCGGGACAGGGTCCCCCTACGAGCAGTACTTC
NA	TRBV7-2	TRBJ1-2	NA	CASSYREGYTF	TGTGCCAGCAGCTACAGGGAAGGCTACACCTTC
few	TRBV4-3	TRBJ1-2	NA	CASSQDQGERGYTF	TGCGCCAGCAGCCAAGATCAGGGAGAAAGAGGCTACACCTTC
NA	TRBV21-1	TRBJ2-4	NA	CASSKGPSDLAKNIQYF	TGTGCCAGCAGCAAAGGCCCTAGCGACCTAGCCAAAAACATTCAGTACTTC
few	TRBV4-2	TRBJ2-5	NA	CASSQVTASDQETQYF	TGTGCCAGCAGCCAAGTGACGGCTAGCGACCAAGAGACCCAGTACTTC
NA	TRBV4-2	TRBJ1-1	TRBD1	CASSQGLRDRDSEAFF	TGTGCCAGCAGCCAAGGTCTTCGGGACAGGGATTCTGAAGCTTTCTTT
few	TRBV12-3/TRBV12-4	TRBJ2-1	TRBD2	CASSLVVLAEWEQFF	TGTGCCAGCAGTTTAGTAGTACTAGCGGAGTGGGAGCAGTTCTTC
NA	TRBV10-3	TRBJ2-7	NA	CATGAGEQYF	TGTGCCACGGGGGCTGGGGAGCAGTACTTC
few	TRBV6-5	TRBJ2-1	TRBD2	CASSYLRLAGSKDEQFF	TGTGCCAGCAGTTACCTCAGACTAGCGGGAAGTAAGGATGAGCAGTTCTTC
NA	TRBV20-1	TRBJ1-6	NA	CSAKGPGAVSPLHF	TGCAGTGCTAAGGGGCCAGGTGCTGTTTCACCCCTCCACTTT
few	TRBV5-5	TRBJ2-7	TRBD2	CASRHVVGTNSYEQYF	TGTGCCAGCAGGCATGTCGTCGGGACTAACAGTTACGAGCAGTACTTC
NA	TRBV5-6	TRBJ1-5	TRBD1	CASSFRGQGIANQPQHF	TGTGCCAGCAGCTTTCGGGGACAGGGGATTGCCAATCAGCCCCAGCATTTT